This record looks at one TCR beta chain sequence and its context. This clone was observed at least ten times. What this receptor recognizes is not known. Read sequence stops 3 residues before the CDR3 end, and the germline J gene provides the missing end. The sample belongs to a study of T cell clonality in common variable immunodeficiency (dated by TCRdb to about 2015). Predominantly Caucasian heritage was noted among both the CVID patients and the healthy controls. Heparinized peripheral whole blood samples of about 4.5 to 8.5 ml were obtained from each donor. Genomic DNA from adults with common variable immune deficiency (CVID) and from healthy adult controls was used for sequencing of TCRbeta CDR3 repertoires. There were roughly 22 healthy adult volunteers in the control group (around twelve female and 10 male), ranging in age from about 23 to 66 years, with a mean age of almost 35. Diluted blood was density-centrifuged over Hypaque 1077 or Ficoll-Paque to isolate peripheral blood mononuclear cells. Unsorted mononuclear cells served as the source of genomic DNA, which was extracted either by Qiagen column purification or by a centrifugation-based method.

Compared with germline, V lacks 5 bases and J lacks 0 bases; bases without a gene match: 6. Including cysteine and phenylalanine, the CDR3 has 15 amino acids. Sequencing covers 36 bases of the CDR3, shown here with the frame starting at base 1. Reading the germline V gene (reference sequence) gives CDR1 LNHDA and CDR2 SQIVND. Study-wide findings and limitations: Even though DNA input was the same, control samples had an average of around 81,000 unique sequences each, compared with roughly 32,000 in CVID samples. CVID TCRbeta sequences were reported to have fewer deletions and N-nucleotide insertions and to lack highly modified clones with 13 or more V deletions. Increased TCRbeta clonality was found in CVID subjects compared with healthy controls (t-test p = 0.018), with the increase being most characteristic of about a third of subjects. Fewer TCRbeta clones were shared among CVID subjects than among healthy controls (p < 0.0001). Correlations of repertoire features with clinical complications were constrained by heterogeneity among patients within the CVID cohort. According to the authors, figuring out what caused the increased clonality in CVID would require sequencing the repertoires of T cell subpopulations.

Equivalent amounts of genomic DNA from CVID and control samples were used as sequencing input. For every sample, a 60 bp segment covering the rearranged TCRbeta CDR3 region was amplified and then sequenced. TCRbeta amplification used the immunoSEQ assay, a bias-corrected multiplex PCR with high-throughput sequencing. Processing in the source paper ran as follows. Every unique nucleotide sequence counted as a clone and was annotated with V, D and J genes, copy number and frequency. Sequences were labeled productive if in frame, and non-productive if out of frame or containing stop codons. As previously described, clonality was computed from Shannon's entropy. The predicted amino acid sequences of productive clones were used to derive mean CDR3 Kyte-Doolittle hydropathy. The R hclust function was used to hierarchically cluster scaled V gene usage with Manhattan distance and complete linkage. Clone sharing by CDR3 amino acid sequence was assessed by resampling 12 repertoires per group over 100 rounds. The repertoires were searched for about 70 published EBV-specific and some 250 published CMV-specific TCRbeta sequences. Analysis left out a couple of CVID samples that produced under 10,000 sequences, so 40 to 50 CVID repertoires remained. TCRdb retrieved this table from immuneACCESS and kept in-frame rearrangements only. Not all clones are present; in checked studies, unresolved V genes account for under half, and no reason is known for the remainder. The DNA gave D and trimming, while V, J and clone size come from that table. The table shows around 57,000 clones here, with no singletons. Of the sample, approximately 3.6% is held by the ten largest clones.

The TCR originated in a person aged 18 to 70 in good health. The specimen was peripheral blood mononuclear cells. In this chain, TRBV19 is recombined with TRBJ2-7, and TRBD1 aligns with 8 junction nucleotides. The CDR3 region reads CASSLGQVSSYEQYF. The DNA read from the CDR3 is TGTGCCAGTAGTCTGGGACAGGTTAGCTCCTACGAG.